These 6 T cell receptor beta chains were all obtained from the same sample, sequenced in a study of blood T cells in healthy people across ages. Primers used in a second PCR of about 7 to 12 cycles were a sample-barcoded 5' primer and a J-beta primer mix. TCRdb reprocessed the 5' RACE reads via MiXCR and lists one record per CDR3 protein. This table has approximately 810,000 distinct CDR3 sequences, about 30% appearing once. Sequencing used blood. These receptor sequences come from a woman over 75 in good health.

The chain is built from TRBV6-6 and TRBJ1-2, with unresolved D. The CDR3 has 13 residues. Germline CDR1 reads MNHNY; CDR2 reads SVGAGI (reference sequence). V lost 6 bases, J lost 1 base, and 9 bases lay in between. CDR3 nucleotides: TGTGCCAGCAGAACACAGAGTAACTATGGCTACACCTTC. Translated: CASRTQSNYGYTF.

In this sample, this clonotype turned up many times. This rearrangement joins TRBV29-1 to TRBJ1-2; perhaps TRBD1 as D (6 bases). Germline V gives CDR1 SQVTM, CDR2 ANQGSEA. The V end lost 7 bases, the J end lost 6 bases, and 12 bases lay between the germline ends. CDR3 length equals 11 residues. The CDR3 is CSATGRDGYTF. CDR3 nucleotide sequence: TGCAGCGCTACAGGGAGGGATGGCTACACCTTC.

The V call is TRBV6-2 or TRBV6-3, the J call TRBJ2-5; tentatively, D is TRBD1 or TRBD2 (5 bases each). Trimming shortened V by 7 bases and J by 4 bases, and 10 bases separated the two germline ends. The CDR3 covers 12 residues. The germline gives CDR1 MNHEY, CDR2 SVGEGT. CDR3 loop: CASKPGRETQYF. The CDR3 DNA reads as TGTGCCAGCAAACCGGGGCGAGAGACCCAGTACTTC.

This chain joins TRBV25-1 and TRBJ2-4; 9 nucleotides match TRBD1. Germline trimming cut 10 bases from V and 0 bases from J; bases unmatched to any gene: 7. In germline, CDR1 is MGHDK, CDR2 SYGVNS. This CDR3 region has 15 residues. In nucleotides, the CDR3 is TGTGCCACCGGACAGGGGACTTTAGCCAAAAACATTCAGTACTTC. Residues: CATGQGTLAKNIQYF.

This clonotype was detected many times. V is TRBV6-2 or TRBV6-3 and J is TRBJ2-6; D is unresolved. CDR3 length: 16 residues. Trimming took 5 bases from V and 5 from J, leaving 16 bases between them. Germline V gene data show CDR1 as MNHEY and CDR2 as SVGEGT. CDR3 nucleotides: TGTGCCAGCAGTCCGGTACAAGTCTTCTGGGCCAACGTCCTGACTTTC. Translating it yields CASSPVQVFWANVLTF.

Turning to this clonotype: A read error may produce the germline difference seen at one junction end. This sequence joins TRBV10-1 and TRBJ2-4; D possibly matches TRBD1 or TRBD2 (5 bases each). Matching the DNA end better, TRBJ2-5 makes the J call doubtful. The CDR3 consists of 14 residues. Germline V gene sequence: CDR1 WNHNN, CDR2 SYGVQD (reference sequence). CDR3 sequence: CANSELGREETQYF. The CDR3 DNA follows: TGCGCCAACAGTGAGTTGGGCAGGGAGGAGACCCAGTACTTC.